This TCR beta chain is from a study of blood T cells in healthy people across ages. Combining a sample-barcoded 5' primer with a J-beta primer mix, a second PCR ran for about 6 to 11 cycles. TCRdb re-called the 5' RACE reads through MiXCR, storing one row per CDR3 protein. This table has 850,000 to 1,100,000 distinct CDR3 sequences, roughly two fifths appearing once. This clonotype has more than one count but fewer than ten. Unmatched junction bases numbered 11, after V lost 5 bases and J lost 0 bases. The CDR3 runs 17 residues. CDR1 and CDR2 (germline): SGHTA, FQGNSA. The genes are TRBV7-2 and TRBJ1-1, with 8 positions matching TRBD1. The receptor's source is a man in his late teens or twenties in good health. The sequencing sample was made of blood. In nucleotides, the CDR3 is TGTGCCAGCAGCGCAAGGGACAGGTACAACTTGAACACTGAAGCTTTCTTT. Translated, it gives CASSARDRYNLNTEAFF.